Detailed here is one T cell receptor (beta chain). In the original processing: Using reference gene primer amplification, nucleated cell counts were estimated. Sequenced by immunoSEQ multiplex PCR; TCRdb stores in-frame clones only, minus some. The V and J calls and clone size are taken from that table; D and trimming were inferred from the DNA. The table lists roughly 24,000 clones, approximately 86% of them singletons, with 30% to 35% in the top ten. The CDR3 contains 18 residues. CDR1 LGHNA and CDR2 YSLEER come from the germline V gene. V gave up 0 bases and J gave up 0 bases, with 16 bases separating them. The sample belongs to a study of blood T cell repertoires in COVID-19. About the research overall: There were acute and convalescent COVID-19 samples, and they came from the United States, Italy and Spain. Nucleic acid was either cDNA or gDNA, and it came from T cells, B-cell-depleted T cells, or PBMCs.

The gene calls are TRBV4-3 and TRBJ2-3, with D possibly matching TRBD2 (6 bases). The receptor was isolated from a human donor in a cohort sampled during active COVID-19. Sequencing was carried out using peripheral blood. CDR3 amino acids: CASSQDRSAGQSTDTQYF. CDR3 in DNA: TGCGCCAGCAGCCAAGATCGTTCAGCGGGCCAGAGCACAGATACGCAGTATTTT.